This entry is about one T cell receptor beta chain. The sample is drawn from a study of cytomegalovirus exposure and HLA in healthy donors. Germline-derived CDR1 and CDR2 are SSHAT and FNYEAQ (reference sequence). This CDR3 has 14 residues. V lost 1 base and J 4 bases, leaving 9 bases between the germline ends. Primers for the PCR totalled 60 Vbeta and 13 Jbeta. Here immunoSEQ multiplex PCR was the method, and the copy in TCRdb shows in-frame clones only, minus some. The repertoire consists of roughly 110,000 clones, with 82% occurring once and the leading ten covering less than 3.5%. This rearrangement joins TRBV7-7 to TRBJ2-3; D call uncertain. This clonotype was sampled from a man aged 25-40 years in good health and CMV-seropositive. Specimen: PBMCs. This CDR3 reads CASSLGRPPDTQYF. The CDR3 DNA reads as TGTGCCAGCAGCTTAGGTCGTCCCCCAGATACGCAGTATTTT.